Below, 23 T cell receptor beta chains from the same sample are listed, as sequenced in a study of response to subunit inactivated influenza vaccine. In TCRdb, the RT-PCR reads were re-called with MiXCR into one record per CDR3 protein. Of under 200,000 distinct CDR3 sequences in the sample, around 11% were seen once. The sequencing here drew on CD8+ T cells sorted from PBMCs, taken less than 30 months after vaccination. The receptors were gathered from a man between 50 and 75 years old who received an inactivated influenza vaccine.

This chain uses TRBV20-1 with TRBJ1-6, with D maybe TRBD1 (6 bases). There are 15 residues in the CDR3. Trimming left V 0 bases short and J 7 bases short, with 13 bases between. The germline V gene has CDR1 DFQATT and CDR2 SNEGSKA (reference sequence). CDR3 amino acids: CSARERQAINSPLHF. CDR3 DNA: TGCAGTGCTAGAGAACGACAGGCAATCAATTCACCCCTCCACTTT.

Only a few counts were recorded for this clonotype. The chain links TRBV7-9 to TRBJ2-2, with TRBD2 matching 10 bases. Trimming at V came to 1 base and at J to 3 bases, leaving 2 bases not matched to a gene. CDR1 is SEHNR and CDR2 is FQNEAQ in the germline V gene (reference sequence). This CDR3 has 16 amino acids. The chain's CDR3 is CASSLVGLADTGELFF. Written as DNA, the CDR3 is TGTGCCAGCAGCTTAGTCGGACTAGCGGACACCGGGGAGCTGTTTTTT.

There are a few counts of this clonotype. The V gene is TRBV7-9, the J gene TRBJ2-1; D possibly corresponds to TRBD2 (6 bases). The CDR3 contains 15 residues. Trimming removed 5 bases from V and 3 bases from J, with 14 bases in between. Germline-derived CDR1 and CDR2 are SEHNR and FQNEAQ (reference sequence). CDR3 DNA: TGTGCCAGCAGCCCGTTCCCGGGACTCTACAATGAGCAGTTCTTC. The encoded protein is CASSPFPGLYNEQFF.

This clonotype was recorded a few times. V and J are TRBV4-1 and TRBJ1-5, with TRBD1 as a possible D gene (6 bases). V was clipped by 4 bases and J by 7 bases, with 14 bases between them. The CDR3 covers 14 residues. CDR1 is MGHRA and CDR2 is YSYEKL in the germline V gene. Here the CDR3 reads CASSLYNQGQPQHF. The CDR3 nucleotides read TGCGCCAGCAGCCTTTACAACCAGGGGCAGCCCCAGCATTTT.

This clonotype was found a few times. V gene TRBV27 combines with J gene TRBJ1-5; D not resolved. Germline V gene data show CDR1 as MNHEY and CDR2 as SMNVEV (reference sequence). The CDR3 is 15 amino acids. Trimming took off 2 bases at V and 0 bases at J, with 8 bases between the two ends. The CDR3 DNA sequence: TGTGCCAGCAGTTTAGGGTCCCTTAGCAATCAGCCCCAGCATTTT. Amino acids: CASSLGSLSNQPQHF.

This clonotype was picked up a small number of times. This chain links TRBV7-9 with TRBJ1-2; D is possibly TRBD1 (6 bases). The CDR3 consists of 13 residues. In germline, CDR1 is SEHNR, CDR2 FQNEAQ (reference sequence). Between the trimmed V and J ends, which lost 7 bases and 8 bases, there was a span of 17 bases. DNA of the CDR3: TGTGCCAGCACCCCTGGGGGGGGCGACGGCTACACCTTC. Encoded protein: CASTPGGGDGYTF.

The table lists this clonotype with a few counts. The V call is TRBV27, the J call TRBJ2-1, with unresolved D. V shed 0 bases and J shed 9 bases, with 6 bases lying between them. Germline CDR1 is MNHEY and CDR2 is SMNVEV (reference sequence). The CDR3 is made up of 12 amino acids. DNA for the CDR3: TGTGCCAGCAGTTTATCCCGGAGTGAGCAGTTCTTC. This encodes CASSLSRSEQFF.

This clonotype was seen a handful of times. The chain recombines TRBV27 with TRBJ2-7; 10 bases line up with TRBD2. Germline CDR1 and CDR2: MNHEY and SMNVEV (reference sequence). Losses at the gene ends were 6 bases for V and 2 bases for J; bases not matched to a gene: 10. The CDR3 has 16 amino acids. CDR3 in DNA: TGTGCCAGCAGCACCTATAGCGGGGGGTCCCCCTACGAGCAGTACTTC. It is translated as CASSTYSGGSPYEQYF.

This clonotype was seen ten or more times. The CDR3 region is CATSDFGSRDKPYEQYF. The CDR3 DNA reads as TGTGCCACCAGTGATTTTGGGTCCCGGGACAAGCCCTACGAGCAGTACTTC. This chain connects TRBV24-1 to TRBJ2-7; TRBD1 is a possible D gene (6 bases). Germline lookup yields CDR1 KGHDR and CDR2 SFDVKD. CDR3 size: 17 residues. V shed 1 base and J shed 2 bases, with 17 bases lying between them.

There are a few counts of this clonotype. The V gene is TRBV2, the J gene TRBJ2-1; D may be TRBD1 or TRBD2 (6 bases each). This CDR3 region has 15 residues. V lost 0 bases and J lost 4, with 10 bases in between. Germline V gene lookup returns CDR1 SNHLY and CDR2 FYNNEI. The CDR3 loop is CASSEAGGLYNEQFF. CDR3 nucleotides: TGTGCCAGCAGTGAAGCAGGGGGGCTTTACAATGAGCAGTTCTTC.

At least ten counts were recorded for this clonotype. This chain joins TRBV12-3 or TRBV12-4 and TRBJ2-1; D possibly corresponds to TRBD1 (6 bases). This CDR3 contains 14 residues. V was trimmed by 7 bases and J by 5 bases, leaving 15 bases between them. CDR3 nucleotide sequence: TGTGCCAGCACCGTCCCAGGGGTCCACAATGAGCAGTTCTTC. This sequence encodes CASTVPGVHNEQFF.

V usage is TRBV4-3 and J usage is TRBJ2-7, with TRBD2 identical over 8 bases. Germline V gives CDR1 LGHNA, CDR2 YSLEER. The CDR3 runs to 15 residues. Losses at the gene ends were 1 base for V and 3 bases for J; bases not matched to a gene: 5. The CDR3 nucleotides are TGCGCCAGCAGCCAAGTTACTAGCGGAATCTACGAGCAGTACTTC. Its protein product is CASSQVTSGIYEQYF.

The V gene is TRBV15, the J gene TRBJ2-1; perhaps TRBD2 as D (6 bases). Germline V gives CDR1 LNHNV, CDR2 YYDKDF (reference sequence). The ends were cut back, 5 bases at V and 5 bases at J, with 13 bases in the middle. The CDR3 length is 14 residues. The CDR3 loop is CATSPWRGDNEQFF. The CDR3 nucleotides read TGTGCCACCAGCCCCTGGCGGGGAGACAATGAGCAGTTCTTC.

This clonotype was recorded a few times. This chain joins TRBV4-1 and TRBJ1-2, with 8 bases matching TRBD1. J gave up 4 bases and V 1 base, and 5 bases lay outside the gene matches. Germline V lookup: CDR1 MGHRA, CDR2 YSYEKL. The CDR3 is 15 residues long. CDR3 sequence reads: CASSQGTGLGYGYTF. As DNA, the CDR3 is TGCGCCAGCAGCCAAGGGACAGGGTTAGGCTATGGCTACACCTTC.

This clonotype was picked up many times. The rearrangement links TRBV5-6 to TRBJ2-7; perhaps TRBD1 as D (6 bases). CDR3 length equals 11 residues. Per the germline V gene, CDR1 is SGHDT and CDR2 is YYEEEE. V was cut by 4 bases and J by 9 bases, with 11 bases left in between. The CDR3 DNA is TGTGCCAGCAGCGTGGAAGGGGGGCAGTACTTC. Translation: CASSVEGGQYF. The full variable domain, its missing parts supplied by reference TRBV5-6 and TRBJ2-7, is DAGVTQSPTHLIKTRGQQVTLRCSPKSGHDTVSWYQQALGQGPQFIFQYYEEEERQRGNFPDRFSGHQFPNYSSELNVNALLLGDSALYLCASSVEGGQYFGPGTRLTVT.

This clonotype showed up just a few times. This chain links TRBV12-3 or TRBV12-4 with TRBJ2-2; TRBD2 might be the D (6 bases). The CDR3 runs to 13 residues. V was cut by 10 bases and J by 4 bases, with 13 bases left in between. CDR3 bases: TGTGCCACAGCTGTGGGGGGCACCGGGGAGCTGTTTTTT. Translating it yields CATAVGGTGELFF.

The chain uses TRBV27 and TRBJ2-1, with a tentative D call TRBD2 (6 bases). Between the trimmed V and J ends, which lost 3 bases and 6 bases, there was a span of 9 bases. Germline CDR1 MNHEY, CDR2 SMNVEV (reference sequence). The length of the CDR3 is 13 residues. CDR3: CASSFGRGNEQFF. Here the CDR3 DNA reads TGTGCCAGCAGTTTCGGGCGGGGCAATGAGCAGTTCTTC.

The rearrangement uses TRBV4-2 and TRBJ2-3; a weak D match, TRBD2 (6 bases). Trimming cost V 2 bases and J 0 bases, with 21 bases left between them. The CDR3 sequence is 19 residues long. CDR1 and CDR2 from the germline V gene are LGHNA and YNFKEQ. CDR3 in amino acids: CASSQTLIEGGFSTDTQYF. CDR3 bases: TGTGCCAGCAGCCAAACCTTGATAGAGGGAGGTTTTAGCACAGATACGCAGTATTTT.

The chain links TRBV6-2 or TRBV6-3 to TRBJ2-2, with TRBD2 identical over 9 bases. CDR3 length: 19 residues. With 4 bases clipped from V and 0 bases from J, the junction kept 12 bases outside the gene matches. Per the germline V gene, CDR1 is MNHEY and CDR2 is SVGEGT. The CDR3 here is CASSSGRGRETSNTGELFF. CDR3 bases: TGTGCCAGCAGTTCCGGCCGCGGGAGGGAAACCTCGAACACCGGGGAGCTGTTTTTT.

The V call is TRBV4-3, the J call TRBJ2-7, with D hard to call. This CDR3 is 16 amino acids long. Trimming stripped 4 bases from V and 2 bases from J, with 18 bases between. In germline, CDR1 is LGHNA, CDR2 YSLEER. DNA of the CDR3: TGCGCCAGCAGCCGGAACACCCTCAAGAACCCCTACGAGCAGTACTTC. This sequence encodes CASSRNTLKNPYEQYF.

This clonotype was observed many times. V is TRBV20-1 and J is TRBJ1-2; no clear D. CDR1 is DFQATT, CDR2 SNEGSKA, per germline (reference sequence). Trimming took 7 bases from V and 5 from J, leaving 14 bases between them. The CDR3 spans 12 residues. The CDR3 spells CSGQTRSYGYTF. In DNA form, the CDR3 reads TGCAGTGGGCAGACTAGGTCATATGGCTACACCTTC.

A few counts support this clonotype. The chain links TRBV5-5 to TRBJ2-5, with a tentative D call TRBD1 (6 bases). Trimming took off 4 bases at V and 2 bases at J, with 15 bases between the two ends. CDR3 length: 15 amino acids. In germline, CDR1 is SGHKS, CDR2 YYEKEE (reference sequence). The DNA of the CDR3 is TGTGCCAGCAGCCCTGGGACAACCCAACAAGAGACCCAGTACTTC. As protein: CASSPGTTQQETQYF.

This clonotype was found many times. The rearrangement links TRBV4-3 to TRBJ2-2; 8 bases match TRBD2. Germline lookup yields CDR1 LGHNA and CDR2 YSLEER. After removal of 3 bases from V and 5 bases from J, the junction contained 5 bases not matched to a gene. The CDR3 spans 15 residues. This CDR3 reads CASSQLAGRTGELFF. The CDR3 DNA follows: TGCGCCAGCAGCCAGTTAGCGGGGCGAACCGGGGAGCTGTTTTTT.